This T cell receptor beta chain was sequenced in a study of CD8 T cells in Susac syndrome. The CDR3 loop spans 17 amino acids. Germline CDR1 reads MNHEY; CDR2 reads SMNVEV (reference sequence). Trimming took 3 bases from V and 2 from J; bases not matched to a gene: 8. Roughly 0.45 to 1 ug RNA was reverse transcribed with random hexamers. A multiplex approach, immunoSEQ multiplex PCR, amplified TCR beta CDR3 across 54 Vbeta and 13 Jbeta. TCRdb called the immunoSEQ multiplex PCR reads again in MiXCR, with one record for every CDR3 protein. The data contain some 160,000 distinct CDR3 sequences, approximately 90% of them singletons.

The chain carries TRBV27 and TRBJ2-3; 10 bases agree with TRBD1. What was sequenced was CD4+ T cells from PBMCs. The TCR comes from a human donor in good health. CDR3 region: CASSFDSTGGYTDTQYF. In nucleotides, the CDR3 is TGTGCCAGCAGTTTCGACTCGACAGGGGGCTACACAGATACGCAGTATTTT.